The present TCR beta chain was sequenced within a study of chemoradiotherapy in HPV16-positive cancers. TCRdb's copy holds only in-frame clones and misses some; the assay was immunoSEQ multiplex PCR. The sample holds approximately 30,000 clones, about 88% seen once. Trimming left V 5 bases short and J 0 bases short, with 18 bases between. The CDR3 contains 17 residues. Germline CDR1 reads SGHNT; CDR2 reads YYREEE (reference sequence). This clonotype originated in a human donor with HPV-associated anogenital cancer. The chain links TRBV5-4 to TRBJ2-1, with a tentative D call TRBD1 (5 bases). Sequenced material: blood, taken from a patient who underwent chemoradiotherapy. This chain's CDR3 is CASRLGASLSSYNEQFF. Written as DNA, the CDR3 is TGTGCCAGCAGATTAGGGGCCTCCTTAAGCTCCTACAATGAGCAGTTCTTC. Complete variable domain (other parts from reference TRBV5-4 and TRBJ2-1): ETGVTQSPTHLIKTRGQQVTLRCSSQSGHNTVSWYQQALGQGPQFIFQYYREEENGRGNFPPRFSGLQFPNYSSELNVNALELDDSALYLCASRLGASLSSYNEQFFGPGTRLTVL.